This is a list of T cell receptor beta chains from one sample in a study of T cells in localized non-small cell lung cancer. TCRdb keeps only in-frame clones here, not all; method: immunoSEQ multiplex PCR. Among over 2,500 clones, approximately 29% were seen once, and the ten largest hold 10% to 15%. Sequenced here: lung tumor tissue, sampled before any cancer treatment. These receptor sequences come from a woman aged 35 to 69 with stage I lung adenocarcinoma. CDR3s include the opening cysteine and the closing phenylalanine or tryptophan. D genes are given only for firm matches. Size values are once, few and many counts, or a class for expanded clones, and some rows have none.

size: .; D: TRBD2; J: TRBJ2-1; V: TRBV7-6; DNA: TGTGCCAGCACTTCCGGGACTAGCGGTTACAGCTCCTACAATGAGCAGTTCTTC; CDR3: CASTSGTSGYSSYNEQFF
size: .; D: TRBD1; J: TRBJ1-2; V: TRBV5-1; DNA: TGCGCCAGCAGCTTGGCCGACACAGGGGTCTATGGCTACACCTTC; CDR3: CASSLADTGVYGYTF
size: .; D: .; J: TRBJ1-1; V: TRBV28; DNA: TGTGTAAGCAACCTGATCATGAACACTGAAGCTTTCTTT; CDR3: CVSNLIMNTEAFF
size: few; D: TRBD1; J: TRBJ2-2; V: TRBV23-1; DNA: TGCGCCAGCAGTCACTTCCGCCCACACAGGGGATTTTTTCCCGGGGAGCTGTTTTTT; CDR3: CASSHFRPHRGFFPGELFF
size: few; D: TRBD2; J: TRBJ2-3; V: TRBV6-8; DNA: TGTGCCAGCAGTTACTCGGGCGGGAGGGCCGGAGATACGCAGTATTTT; CDR3: CASSYSGGRAGDTQYF
size: few; D: .; J: TRBJ2-7; V: TRBV7-2; DNA: TGTGCCAGCAGCTACGCGGTCGGCTACGAGCAGTACTTC; CDR3: CASSYAVGYEQYF
size: .; D: TRBD2; J: TRBJ2-5; V: TRBV23-1; DNA: TGCGCCAGCAAGGCTAGCGGGACCAAGACCCAGTACTTC; CDR3: CASKASGTKTQYF
size: few; D: .; J: TRBJ1-3; V: TRBV10-2; DNA: TGCGCCAGCCGAAGGAGCTCTTTTGGAAACACCATATATTTT; CDR3: CASRRSSFGNTIYF
size: few; D: .; J: TRBJ2-1; V: TRBV1; DNA: TGCGCCAGCAGCCAAGGAGCAATAGCGGGAGAGGGAGCTGGGTCCTACAATGAGCAGTTCTTC; CDR3: CASSQGAIAGEGAGSYNEQFF
size: few; D: TRBD1; J: TRBJ1-2; V: TRBV28; DNA: TGTGCCAGCAGTGGGCAGGGGGCAAATGGCTACACCTTC; CDR3: CASSGQGANGYTF
size: .; D: TRBD1; J: TRBJ1-1; V: TRBV12-5; DNA: TGTGCCACCCAGGGGGGGATTGAAGCTTTCTTT; CDR3: CATQGGIEAFF
size: few; D: TRBD1; J: TRBJ2-7; V: TRBV13; DNA: TGTGCCAGCAGCAGGGGGCGGCCCTCCTACGAGCAGTACTTC; CDR3: CASSRGRPSYEQYF
size: medium-sized; D: .; J: TRBJ2-2; V: TRBV11-3; DNA: TGTGCCAGCAGCTCCCAACCAGCTCCGAACACCGGGGAGCTGTTTTTT; CDR3: CASSSQPAPNTGELFF
size: .; D: .; J: TRBJ2-7; V: TRBV14; DNA: TGTGCCAGCAGCCAAAGGACAGCCCGCAGCGAGCAGTACTTC; CDR3: CASSQRTARSEQYF
size: few; D: .; J: TRBJ2-7; V: TRBV6-8; DNA: TGTGCCATCAGTGGCTTTACCCCCCTGGACGAGCAGTACTTC; CDR3: CAISGFTPLDEQYF
size: .; D: .; J: TRBJ2-7; V: TRBV14; DNA: TGTGCCAGCAGCCCCTGGCCACTCGGCGAGCAGTACTTC; CDR3: CASSPWPLGEQYF
size: .; D: TRBD1; J: TRBJ1-2; V: TRBV5-1; DNA: TGCGCCAGCAGCCTCGGACAGGGGCCTTATGGCTACACCTTC; CDR3: CASSLGQGPYGYTF
size: .; D: .; J: TRBJ2-7; V: TRBV6-8; DNA: TGTGCCATCAGTGGTTTAGAAAACTCCTACGAGCAGTACTTC; CDR3: CAISGLENSYEQYF
size: .; D: .; J: TRBJ1-2; V: TRBV6-8; DNA: TGTGCCAACAGGGAAGGCGACTATGGCTACACCTTC; CDR3: CANREGDYGYTF
size: .; D: TRBD2; J: TRBJ2-1; V: TRBV18; DNA: TGTGCCAGCTCACCCCGTAGCGGGAGGGCGAACAATGAGCAGTTCTTC; CDR3: CASSPRSGRANNEQFF
size: few; D: TRBD1; J: TRBJ2-7; V: TRBV30; DNA: TGTGCCTGGGCTACAGGGGTCCGGAGCGAGCAGTACTTC; CDR3: CAWATGVRSEQYF
size: few; D: TRBD2; J: TRBJ2-1; V: TRBV6-8; DNA: TGTGCCAGCAGTTCCCTCAGCGGGAGCTCCTACAATGAGCAGTTCTTC; CDR3: CASSSLSGSSYNEQFF
size: medium-sized; D: TRBD2; J: TRBJ2-7; V: TRBV11-3; DNA: TGTGCCAGCAGCCCAAGTAGCACTAGCGGGAGACCCTACGAGCAGTACTTC; CDR3: CASSPSSTSGRPYEQYF
size: .; D: TRBD1; J: TRBJ2-7; V: TRBV2; DNA: TGTGCCAGCAGCGTCGACAGGGGAGGGCAGTACTTC; CDR3: CASSVDRGGQYF
size: few; D: .; J: TRBJ2-1; V: TRBV11-3; DNA: TGTGCCAGCAGCTCCCTAGGAGCAGGCCTAAATTTACAGCAGTTCTTC; CDR3: CASSSLGAGLNLQQFF
size: medium-sized; D: TRBD2; J: TRBJ2-3; V: TRBV2; DNA: TGTGCCAGCAGTGACCTACTAGCGAGAAGCACAGATACGCAGTATTTT; CDR3: CASSDLLARSTDTQYF
size: few; D: .; J: TRBJ2-3; V: TRBV11-3; DNA: TGTGCCAGCAGCTTACTAGCGACCACAGATACGCAGTATTTT; CDR3: CASSLLATTDTQYF
size: few; D: TRBD2; J: TRBJ2-1; V: TRBV10-3; DNA: TGTGCCATCAGTGAGCGTGGTGGGACTAGCTCCAATGAGCAGTTCTTC; CDR3: CAISERGGTSSNEQFF
size: few; D: .; J: TRBJ2-2; V: TRBV4-1; DNA: TGCGCCAGCAGCCGGGATATCGGGGAGCTGTTTTTT; CDR3: CASSRDIGELFF
size: medium-sized; D: .; J: TRBJ1-2; V: TRBV9; DNA: TGTGCCAGCAGTTTCCTCGGGACGGCTTCCCCCTATGGCTACACCTTC; CDR3: CASSFLGTASPYGYTF
size: .; D: .; J: TRBJ2-1; V: TRBV8-2; DNA: TGTGCCAGCAGCGATAGCGTCAACCTATACAATGAGCAGTTCTTC; CDR3: CASSDSVNLYNEQFF
size: once; D: TRBD1; J: TRBJ2-2; V: TRBV29-1; DNA: TGCAGCGTTGTGGGGTGGACAGGGGGGCTGTTTTTT; CDR3: CSVVGWTGGLFF
size: few; D: .; J: TRBJ1-3; V: TRBV6-8; DNA: TGTGCCAGCAGGATCCATAGGGGGGCCACCTCTGGAAACACCATATATTTT; CDR3: CASRIHRGATSGNTIYF
size: few; D: .; J: TRBJ2-3; V: TRBV30; DNA: TGTGCCTGGAGTTCGAGCGGCACAGATACGCAGTATTTT; CDR3: CAWSSSGTDTQYF
size: .; D: TRBD1; J: TRBJ2-7; V: TRBV11-3; DNA: TGTGCCAGCAGCTTTGGGGGACAGGGTGCCTACGAGCAGTACTTC; CDR3: CASSFGGQGAYEQYF
size: medium-sized; D: .; J: TRBJ1-1; V: TRBV10-3; DNA: TGTGCCATCAGTGAGCACAGCGCAAACACTGAAGCTTTCTTT; CDR3: CAISEHSANTEAFF
size: .; D: TRBD1; J: TRBJ1-1; V: TRBV6-8; DNA: TGTGCCATCAGCCTGACAGGGGTGAACACTGAAGCTTTCTTT; CDR3: CAISLTGVNTEAFF
size: .; D: .; J: TRBJ1-1; V: TRBV9; DNA: TGTGCCAGCAGTGCCGAGGGTGTTGGGAACACTGAAGCTTTCTTT; CDR3: CASSAEGVGNTEAFF
size: few; D: TRBD1; J: TRBJ2-3; V: TRBV6-8; DNA: TGTGCCAGCAGTGGGCGACAGGGAACAGATACGCAGTATTTT; CDR3: CASSGRQGTDTQYF
size: few; D: .; J: TRBJ2-6; V: TRBV18; DNA: TGTGCCAGCTCACCACCTAATTCTGGGGCCAACGTCCTGACTTTC; CDR3: CASSPPNSGANVLTF
size: .; D: .; J: TRBJ2-3; V: TRBV11-3; DNA: TGTGCCAGCAGCTTATCGGTCAGCACAGATACGCAGTATTTT; CDR3: CASSLSVSTDTQYF